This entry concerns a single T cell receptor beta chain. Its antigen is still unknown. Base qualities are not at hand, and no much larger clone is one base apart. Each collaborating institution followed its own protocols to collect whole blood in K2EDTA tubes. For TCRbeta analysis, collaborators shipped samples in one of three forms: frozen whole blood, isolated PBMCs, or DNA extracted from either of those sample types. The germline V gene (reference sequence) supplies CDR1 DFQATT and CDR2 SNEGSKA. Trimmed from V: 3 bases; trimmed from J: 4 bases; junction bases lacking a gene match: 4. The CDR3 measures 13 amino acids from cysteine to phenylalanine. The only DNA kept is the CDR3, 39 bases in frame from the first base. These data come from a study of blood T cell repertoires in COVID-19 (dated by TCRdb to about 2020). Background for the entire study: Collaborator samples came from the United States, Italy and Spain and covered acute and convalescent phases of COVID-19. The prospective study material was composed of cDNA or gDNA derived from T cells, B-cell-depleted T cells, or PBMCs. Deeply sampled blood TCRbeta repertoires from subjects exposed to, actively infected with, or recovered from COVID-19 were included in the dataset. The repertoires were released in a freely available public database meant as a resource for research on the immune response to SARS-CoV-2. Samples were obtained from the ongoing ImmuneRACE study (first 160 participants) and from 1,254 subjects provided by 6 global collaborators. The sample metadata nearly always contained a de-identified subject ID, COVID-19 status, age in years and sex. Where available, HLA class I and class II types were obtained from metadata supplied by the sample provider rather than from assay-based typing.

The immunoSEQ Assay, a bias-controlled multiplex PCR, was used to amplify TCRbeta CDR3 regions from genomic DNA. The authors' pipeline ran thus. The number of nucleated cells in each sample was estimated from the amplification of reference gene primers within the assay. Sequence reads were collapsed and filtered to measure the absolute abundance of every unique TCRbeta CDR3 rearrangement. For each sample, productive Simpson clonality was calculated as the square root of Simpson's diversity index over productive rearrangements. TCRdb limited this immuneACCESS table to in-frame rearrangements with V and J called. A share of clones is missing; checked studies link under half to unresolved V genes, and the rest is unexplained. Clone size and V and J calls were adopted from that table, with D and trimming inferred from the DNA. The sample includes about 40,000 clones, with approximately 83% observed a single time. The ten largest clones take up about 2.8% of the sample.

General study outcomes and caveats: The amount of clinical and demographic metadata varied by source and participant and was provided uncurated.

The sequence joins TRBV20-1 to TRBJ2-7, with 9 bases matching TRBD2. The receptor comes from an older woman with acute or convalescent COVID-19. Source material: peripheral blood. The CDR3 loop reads CSASPSGVYEQYF. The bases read TGCAGTGCTAGTCCTAGCGGGGTTTACGAGCAGTACTTC.